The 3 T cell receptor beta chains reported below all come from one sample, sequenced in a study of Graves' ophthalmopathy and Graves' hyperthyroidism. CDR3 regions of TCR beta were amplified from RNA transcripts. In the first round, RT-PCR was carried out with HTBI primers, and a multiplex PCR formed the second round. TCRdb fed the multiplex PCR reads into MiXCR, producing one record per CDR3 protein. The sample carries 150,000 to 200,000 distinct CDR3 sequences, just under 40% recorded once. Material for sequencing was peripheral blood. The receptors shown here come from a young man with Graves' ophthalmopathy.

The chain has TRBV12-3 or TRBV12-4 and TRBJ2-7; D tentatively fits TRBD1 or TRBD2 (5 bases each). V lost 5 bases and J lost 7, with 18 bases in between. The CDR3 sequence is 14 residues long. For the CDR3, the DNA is TGTGCCAGCAGTCCCGGGGACGGAGTTCGGGAGCAGTACTTC. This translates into CASSPGDGVREQYF.

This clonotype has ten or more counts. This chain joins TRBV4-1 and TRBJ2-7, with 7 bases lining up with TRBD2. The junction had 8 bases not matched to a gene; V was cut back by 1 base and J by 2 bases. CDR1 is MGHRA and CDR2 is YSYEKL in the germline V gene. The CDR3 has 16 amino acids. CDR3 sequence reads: CASSQAGGGATYEQYF. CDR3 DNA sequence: TGCGCCAGCAGCCAAGCTGGGGGGGGAGCGACCTACGAGCAGTACTTC.

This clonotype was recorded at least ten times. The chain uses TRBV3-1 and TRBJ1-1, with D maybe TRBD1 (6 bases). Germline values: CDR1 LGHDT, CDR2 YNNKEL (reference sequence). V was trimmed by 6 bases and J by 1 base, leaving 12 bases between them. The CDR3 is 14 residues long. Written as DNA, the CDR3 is TGTGCCAGCAGACCGATAGGGGGGAACACTGAAGCTTTCTTT. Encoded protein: CASRPIGGNTEAFF.